The clone carrying this T cell receptor (beta chain) appeared a single time. The data were produced by immunoSEQ multiplex PCR, yet TCRdb's version contains in-frame clones alone and is incomplete. In the table there are about 300,000 clones, 88% of which are singletons. This record belongs to a study of blood T cell repertoires in COVID-19. The CDR3 is made up of 13 amino acids. The V gene end was trimmed by 9 bases and the J gene end by 5 bases; junction bases not matched to a gene: 9. Germline V gives CDR1 ENHRY, CDR2 SYGVKD. The gene calls are TRBV10-3 and TRBJ1-2; 7 bases map to TRBD1. The clonotype was recovered from a woman under 40 with COVID-19, enrolled during active disease. The sequenced sample consisted of peripheral blood. The CDR3 DNA is TGTGCCATGCGGACAGGAGACTTTTATGGCTACACCTTC. Residues: CAMRTGDFYGYTF.